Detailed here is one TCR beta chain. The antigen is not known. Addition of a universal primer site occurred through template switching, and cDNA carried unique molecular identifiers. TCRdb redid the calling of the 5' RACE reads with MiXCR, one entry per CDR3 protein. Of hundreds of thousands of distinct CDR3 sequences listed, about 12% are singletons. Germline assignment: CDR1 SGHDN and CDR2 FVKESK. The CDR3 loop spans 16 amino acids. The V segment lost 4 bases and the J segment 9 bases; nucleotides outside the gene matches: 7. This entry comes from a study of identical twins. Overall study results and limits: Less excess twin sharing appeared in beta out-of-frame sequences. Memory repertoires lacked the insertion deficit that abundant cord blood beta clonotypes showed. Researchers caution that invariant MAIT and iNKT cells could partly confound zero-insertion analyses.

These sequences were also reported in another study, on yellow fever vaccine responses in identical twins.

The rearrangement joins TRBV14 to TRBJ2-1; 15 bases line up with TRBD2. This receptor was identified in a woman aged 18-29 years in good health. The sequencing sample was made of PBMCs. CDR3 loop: CASSPAGTSGRSEQFF. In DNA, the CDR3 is TGTGCCAGCAGCCCGGCCGGGACTAGCGGGAGGAGTGAGCAGTTCTTC.